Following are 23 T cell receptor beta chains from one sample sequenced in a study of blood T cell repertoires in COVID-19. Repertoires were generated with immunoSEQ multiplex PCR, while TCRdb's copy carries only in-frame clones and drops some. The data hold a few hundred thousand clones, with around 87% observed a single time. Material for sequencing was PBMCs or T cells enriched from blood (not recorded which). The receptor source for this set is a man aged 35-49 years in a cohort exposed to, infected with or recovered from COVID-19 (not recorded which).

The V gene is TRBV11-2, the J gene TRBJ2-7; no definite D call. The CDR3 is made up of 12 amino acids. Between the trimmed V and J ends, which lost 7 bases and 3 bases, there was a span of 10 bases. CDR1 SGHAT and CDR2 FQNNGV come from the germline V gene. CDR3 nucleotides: TGTGCCAGCACCTTCGGCGGCTACGAGCAGTACTTC. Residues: CASTFGGYEQYF.

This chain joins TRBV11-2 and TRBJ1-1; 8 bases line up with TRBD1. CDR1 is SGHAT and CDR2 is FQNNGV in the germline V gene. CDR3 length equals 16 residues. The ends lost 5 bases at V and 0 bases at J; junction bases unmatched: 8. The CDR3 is CASSTLDRGMNTEAFF. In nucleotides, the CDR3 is TGTGCCAGCAGCACCCTTGACAGGGGCATGAACACTGAAGCTTTCTTT.

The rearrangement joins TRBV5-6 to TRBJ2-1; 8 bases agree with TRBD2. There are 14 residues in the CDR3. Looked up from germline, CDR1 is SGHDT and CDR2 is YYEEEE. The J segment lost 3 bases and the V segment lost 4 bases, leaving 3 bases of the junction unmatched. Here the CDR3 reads CASSATSGYNEQFF. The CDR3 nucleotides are TGTGCCAGCAGCGCAACTAGCGGCTACAATGAGCAGTTCTTC. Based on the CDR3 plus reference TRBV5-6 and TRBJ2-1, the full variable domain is DAGVTQSPTHLIKTRGQQVTLRCSPKSGHDTVSWYQQALGQGPQFIFQYYEEEERQRGNFPDRFSGHQFPNYSSELNVNALLLGDSALYLCASSATSGYNEQFFGPGTRLTVL.

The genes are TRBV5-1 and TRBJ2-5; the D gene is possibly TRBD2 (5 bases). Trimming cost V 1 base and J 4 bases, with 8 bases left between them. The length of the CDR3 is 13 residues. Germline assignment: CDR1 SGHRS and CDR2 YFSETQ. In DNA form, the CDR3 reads TGCGCCAGCAGCTTGAGGAGGCGAGAGACCCAGTACTTC. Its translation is CASSLRRRETQYF.

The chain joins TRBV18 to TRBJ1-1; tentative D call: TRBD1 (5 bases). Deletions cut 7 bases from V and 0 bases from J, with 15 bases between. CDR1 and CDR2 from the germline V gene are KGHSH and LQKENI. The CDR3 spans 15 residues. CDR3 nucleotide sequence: TGTGCCAGCTACCAACAGGAGACAATGAACACTGAAGCTTTCTTT. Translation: CASYQQETMNTEAFF.

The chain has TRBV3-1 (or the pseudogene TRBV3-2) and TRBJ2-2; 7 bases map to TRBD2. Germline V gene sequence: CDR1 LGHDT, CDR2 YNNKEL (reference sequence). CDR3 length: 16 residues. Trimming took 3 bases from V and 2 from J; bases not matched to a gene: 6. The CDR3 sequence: CASSHLAEINTGELFF. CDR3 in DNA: TGTGCCAGCAGCCATCTAGCGGAGATCAACACCGGGGAGCTGTTTTTT.

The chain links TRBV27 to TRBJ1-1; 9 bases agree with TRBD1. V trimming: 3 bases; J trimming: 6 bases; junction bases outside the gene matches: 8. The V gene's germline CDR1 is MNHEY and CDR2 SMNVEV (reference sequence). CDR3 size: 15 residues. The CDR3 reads CASSFRPGQGSEAFF. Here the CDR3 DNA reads TGTGCCAGCAGTTTCAGACCGGGACAGGGTTCTGAAGCTTTCTTT.

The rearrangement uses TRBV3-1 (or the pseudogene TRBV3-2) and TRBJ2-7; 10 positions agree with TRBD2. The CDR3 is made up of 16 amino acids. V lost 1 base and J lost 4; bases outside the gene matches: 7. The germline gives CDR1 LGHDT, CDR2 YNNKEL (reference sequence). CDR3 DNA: TGTGCCAGCAGCCAAGGCCTAGCGGGAGCTCGGTACGAGCAGTACTTC. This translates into CASSQGLAGARYEQYF.

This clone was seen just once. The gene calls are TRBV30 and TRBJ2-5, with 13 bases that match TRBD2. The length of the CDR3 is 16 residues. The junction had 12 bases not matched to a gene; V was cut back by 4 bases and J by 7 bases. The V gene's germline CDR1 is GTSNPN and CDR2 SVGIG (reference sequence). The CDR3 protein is CAWKGLAGAPGGTQYF. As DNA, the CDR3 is TGTGCCTGGAAAGGACTAGCGGGAGCCCCAGGGGGGACCCAGTACTTC.

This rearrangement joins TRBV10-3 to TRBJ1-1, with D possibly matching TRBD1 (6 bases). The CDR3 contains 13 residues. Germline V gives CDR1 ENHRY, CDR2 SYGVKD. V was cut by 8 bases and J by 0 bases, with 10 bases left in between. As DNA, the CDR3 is TGTGCCATCCAGGACAGATTGAACACTGAAGCTTTCTTT. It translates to CAIQDRLNTEAFF.

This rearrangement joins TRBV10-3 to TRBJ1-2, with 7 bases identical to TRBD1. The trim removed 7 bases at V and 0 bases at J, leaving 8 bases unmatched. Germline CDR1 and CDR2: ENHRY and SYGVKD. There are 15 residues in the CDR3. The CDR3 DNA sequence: TGTGCCATCACCACCCTCGACAGGGCTAACTATGGCTACACCTTC. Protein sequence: CAITTLDRANYGYTF.

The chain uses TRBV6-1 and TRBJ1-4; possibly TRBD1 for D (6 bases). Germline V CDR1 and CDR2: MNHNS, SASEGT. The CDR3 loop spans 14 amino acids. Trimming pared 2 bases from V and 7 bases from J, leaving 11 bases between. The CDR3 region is CASSEQGGGEKLFF. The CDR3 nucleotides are TGTGCCAGCAGTGAACAGGGAGGGGGTGAAAAACTGTTTTTT.

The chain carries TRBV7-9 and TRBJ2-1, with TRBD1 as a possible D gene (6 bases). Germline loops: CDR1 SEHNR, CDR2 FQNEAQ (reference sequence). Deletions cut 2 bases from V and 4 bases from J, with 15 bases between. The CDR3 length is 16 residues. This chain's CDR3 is CASSLFQGPSYNEQFF. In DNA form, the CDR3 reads TGTGCCAGCAGCTTATTTCAGGGGCCTTCATACAATGAGCAGTTCTTC. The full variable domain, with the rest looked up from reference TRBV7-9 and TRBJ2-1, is DTGVSQNPRHKITKRGQNVTFRCDPISEHNRLYWYRQTLGQGPEFLTYFQNEAQLEKSRLLSDRFSAERPKGSFSTLEIQRTEQGDSAMYLCASSLFQGPSYNEQFFGPGTRLTVL.

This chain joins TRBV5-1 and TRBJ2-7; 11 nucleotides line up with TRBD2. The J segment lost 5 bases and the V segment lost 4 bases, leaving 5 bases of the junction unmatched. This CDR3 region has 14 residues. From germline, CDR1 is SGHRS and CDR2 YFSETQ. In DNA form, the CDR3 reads TGCGCCAGCAGCGTGGAGGGACTAGCGGACGAGCAGTACTTC. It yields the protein CASSVEGLADEQYF. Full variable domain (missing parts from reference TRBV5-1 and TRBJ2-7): KAGVTQTPRYLIKTRGQQVTLSCSPISGHRSVSWYQQTPGQGLQFLFEYFSETQRNKGNFPGRFSGRQFSNSRSEMNVSTLELGDSALYLCASSVEGLADEQYFGPGTRLTVT.

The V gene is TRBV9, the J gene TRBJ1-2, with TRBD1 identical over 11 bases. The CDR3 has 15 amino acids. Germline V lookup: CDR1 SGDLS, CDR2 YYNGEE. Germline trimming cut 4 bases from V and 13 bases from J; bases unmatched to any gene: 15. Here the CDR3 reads CASSLPPPDRGPATF. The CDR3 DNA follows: TGTGCCAGCAGCCTCCCCCCACCGGACAGGGGGCCTGCCACCTTC.

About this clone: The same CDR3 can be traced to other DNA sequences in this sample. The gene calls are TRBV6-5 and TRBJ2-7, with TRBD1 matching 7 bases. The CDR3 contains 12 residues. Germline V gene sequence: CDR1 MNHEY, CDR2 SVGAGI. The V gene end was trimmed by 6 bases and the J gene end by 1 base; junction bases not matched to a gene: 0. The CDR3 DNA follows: TGTGCCAGCAGACAGGGGTCCTACGAGCAGTACTTC. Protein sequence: CASRQGSYEQYF.

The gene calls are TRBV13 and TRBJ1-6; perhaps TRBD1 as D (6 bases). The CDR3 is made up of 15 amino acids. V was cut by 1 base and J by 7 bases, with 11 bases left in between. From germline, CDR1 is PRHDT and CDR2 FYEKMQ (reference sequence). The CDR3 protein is CASSLVQGRNSPLHF. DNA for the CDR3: TGTGCCAGCAGCTTAGTTCAGGGGCGGAATTCACCCCTCCACTTT.

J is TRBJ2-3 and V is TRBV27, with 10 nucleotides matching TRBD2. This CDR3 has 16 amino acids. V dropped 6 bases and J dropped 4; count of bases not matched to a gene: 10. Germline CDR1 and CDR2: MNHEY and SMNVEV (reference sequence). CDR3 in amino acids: CASSPAEAGGPDTQYF. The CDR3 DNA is TGTGCCAGCAGCCCCGCCGAAGCGGGAGGGCCAGATACGCAGTATTTT.

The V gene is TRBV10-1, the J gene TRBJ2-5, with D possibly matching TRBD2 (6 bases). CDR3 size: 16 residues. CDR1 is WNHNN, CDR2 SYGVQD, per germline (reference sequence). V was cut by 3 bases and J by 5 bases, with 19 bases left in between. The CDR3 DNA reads TGCGCCAGCAGTGAAGAAAGGGCCGGGACTCGGGAGACCCAGTACTTC. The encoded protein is CASSEERAGTRETQYF.

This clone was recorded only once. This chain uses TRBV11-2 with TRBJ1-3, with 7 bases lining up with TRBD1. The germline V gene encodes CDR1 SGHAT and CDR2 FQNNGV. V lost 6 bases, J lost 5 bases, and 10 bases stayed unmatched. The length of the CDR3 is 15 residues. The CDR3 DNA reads TGTGCCAGCAGTCAAATACAGGGGTCTAGAAACACCATATATTTT. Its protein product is CASSQIQGSRNTIYF.

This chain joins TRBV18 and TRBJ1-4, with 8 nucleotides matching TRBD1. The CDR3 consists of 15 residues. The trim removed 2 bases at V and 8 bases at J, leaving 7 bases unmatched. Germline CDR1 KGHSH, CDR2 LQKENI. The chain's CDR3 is CASSPFQGAEEKLFF. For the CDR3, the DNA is TGTGCCAGCTCACCATTTCAGGGGGCGGAGGAAAAACTGTTTTTT. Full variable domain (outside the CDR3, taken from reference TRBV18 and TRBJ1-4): NAGVMQNPRHLVRRRGQEARLRCSPMKGHSHVYWYRQLPEEGLKFMVYLQKENIIDESGMPKERFSAEFPKEGPSILRIQQVVRGDSAAYFCASSPFQGAEEKLFFGSGTQLSVL.

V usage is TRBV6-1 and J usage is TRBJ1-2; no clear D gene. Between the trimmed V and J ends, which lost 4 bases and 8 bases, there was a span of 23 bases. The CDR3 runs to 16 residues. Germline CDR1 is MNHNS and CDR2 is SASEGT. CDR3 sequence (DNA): TGTGCCAGCAGTGGGTCACTCATCTACGATAATACGGGCTACACCTTC. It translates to CASSGSLIYDNTGYTF.

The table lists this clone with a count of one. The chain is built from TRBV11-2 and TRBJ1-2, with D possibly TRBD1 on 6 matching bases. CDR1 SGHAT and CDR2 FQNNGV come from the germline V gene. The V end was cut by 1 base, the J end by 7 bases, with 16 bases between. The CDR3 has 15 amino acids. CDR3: CASSLVSGGLVGYTF. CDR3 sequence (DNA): TGTGCCAGCAGCTTAGTGTCGGGGGGGCTGGTTGGCTACACCTTC.